The clone carrying this T cell receptor beta chain turned up a few times. What it binds is unknown. The data originate from a study of T-cell memory formation after mild COVID-19. TCRdb recomputed calls from the 5' RACE reads with MiXCR, one row per CDR3 protein. The sample records roughly 450,000 distinct CDR3 sequences, approximately 18% being singletons. General observations from the study: The second-wave clones peaking on day 37 were not confirmed as SARS-CoV-2-specific. Memory cells collected pre-infection included some clones that later responded, suggesting cross-reactive memory joined. For contracting clones, CD4+ ones sat mainly in CM and EM, CD8+ in EMRA.

Sequenced: PBMCs or a T cell subset sorted from them (not recorded which). The TCR originated in an adult woman who had mild COVID-19 (a few samples of this study predate the infection). Cell type and time point are not known.

Here the CDR3 DNA reads TGTGCCAGCAAGACAGGGGTTATTGGCACCGGGGAGCTGTTTTTT. This translates into CASKTGVIGTGELFF. V and J are TRBV19 and TRBJ2-2, with 8 nucleotides matching TRBD1. The CDR3 contains 15 residues. Per the germline V gene, CDR1 is LNHDA and CDR2 is SQIVND (reference sequence). V lost 9 bases to trimming and J lost 4 bases; unmatched junction nucleotides: 10. The full variable domain, rest sourced from reference TRBV19 and TRBJ2-2, is DGGITQSPKYLFRKEGQNVTLSCEQNLNHDAMYWYRQDPGQGLRLIYYSQIVNDFQKGDIAEGYSVSREKKESFPLTVTSAQKNPTAFYLCASKTGVIGTGELFFGEGSRLTVL.